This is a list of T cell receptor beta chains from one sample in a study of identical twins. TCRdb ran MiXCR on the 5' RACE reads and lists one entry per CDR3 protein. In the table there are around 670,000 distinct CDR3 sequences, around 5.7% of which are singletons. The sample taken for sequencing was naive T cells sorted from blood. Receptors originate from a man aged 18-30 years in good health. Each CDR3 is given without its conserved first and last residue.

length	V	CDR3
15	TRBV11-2	ASSSFSGNWLWNEQF
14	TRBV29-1	STSGTGGPLGYGYT
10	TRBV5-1	ASSSRGEKLF
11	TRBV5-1	ASSLTQQGEAF
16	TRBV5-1	ASSLAVGLAGGTDTQY
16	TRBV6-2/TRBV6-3	ASSYRRTASSGANVLT
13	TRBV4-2	ASSQETGRQETQY
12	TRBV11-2	ASSRDFENTEAF
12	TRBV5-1	ASSSGQLKETQY
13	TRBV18	ASSPGRTSGDTQY
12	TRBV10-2	ASSVGGSGDTQY
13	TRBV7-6	ASSSRDSYTDTQY
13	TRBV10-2	ASSEFYGISNEQF
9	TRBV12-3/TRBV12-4	ASSPDYEQF
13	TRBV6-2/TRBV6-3	ASAGQRKRNQPQH
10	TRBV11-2	ASSLAGVEQL
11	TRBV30	AWIQGRNYGYT
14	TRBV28	ASSFRSGRVAQPQH
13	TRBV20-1	SARLPGVGADTQY
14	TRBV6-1	ASSIQGALGTDTQY
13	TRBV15	ATSREVGFSYEQY
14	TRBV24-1	ATSGPLAGGTDTQY
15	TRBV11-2	ASSLDGGANIQETQY
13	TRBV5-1	ASSFTGGPNTEAF
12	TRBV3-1	ASSVLLGTGELF
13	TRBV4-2	ASSQAGRVAYEQY
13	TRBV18	ASSGSVEGNQPQH
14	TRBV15	ATSKRASGNTGELF
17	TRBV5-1	ASSLNRRGGAQGTDTQY
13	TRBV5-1	ASSSLAAFTDTQY
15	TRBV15	ATSGDPGGGGLNEQF
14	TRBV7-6	ASSLVGAGGSREQF
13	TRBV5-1	ASSSDRDGYNEQF
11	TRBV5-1	ASSLGLNNEQF
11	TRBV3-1	ASSRDAQETQY
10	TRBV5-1	ASSWDRSEAF
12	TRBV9	ASSVGQGPDTQY
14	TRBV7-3	ASSSVRTSGTDTQY
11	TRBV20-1	SARGQSGETQY
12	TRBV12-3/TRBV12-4	ASSTRGPNYGYT
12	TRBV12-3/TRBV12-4	ASIWGGGTDTQY
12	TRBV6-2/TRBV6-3	ASSSSRISYEQY
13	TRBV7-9	ASSIAARDTGELF
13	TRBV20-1	SARDRLAGGGEQF
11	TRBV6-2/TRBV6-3	ASSRQTKTEAF
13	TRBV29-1	SVEGTSSLYNEQF
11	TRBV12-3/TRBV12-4	ASSLTLAYTIY
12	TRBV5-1	ASSSDRGNTEAF
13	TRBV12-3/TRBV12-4	ASSLLGPYSYEQY
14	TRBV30	AWSVELAGGTDTQY